The source of this TCR beta chain is a study of blood T cell repertoires in COVID-19. With 7 bases removed from V and 7 bases from J, the gap between germline ends came to 16 bases. The CDR3 has 13 residues. The germline V gene encodes CDR1 MNHNY and CDR2 SVGAGI (reference sequence). This clone was counted a few times. Original processing notes: Reference gene primers were amplified, and this amplification served to estimate nucleated cell counts. Profiling relied on immunoSEQ multiplex PCR, and the TCRdb table lists in-frame clones only, not all of them. V, J and clone size are taken as reported in that table, and D and trimming were inferred from the DNA itself. Here the sample spans fewer than 45,000 clones, 81% being singletons.

Sample: peripheral blood. This clonotype was obtained from a man aged 35 to 55 with active or convalescent COVID-19. The J gene is TRBJ1-2, the V gene TRBV6-6, with a weak D call TRBD1 (5 bases). This chain's CDR3 is CASNEGGVGGYTF. The CDR3 DNA reads TGTGCCAGCAACGAGGGAGGGGTGGGTGGCTACACCTTC.